This TCR beta chain was captured in a study of naive and memory T cell subsets. Regarding the study as a whole: Between naive and memory subsets, TCR abundance power law exponents differed.

Two oligonucleotides, mixed equimolar, formed the beta constant-region primer covering TRBC1 and TRBC2. Four rounds of PCR amplified the ligated cDNA using nested alpha and beta constant-region primers plus SP2. TCRdb re-derived calls from the UMI-ligation and nested PCR reads in MiXCR, one entry per CDR3 protein. The sample contains just over 80,000 distinct CDR3 sequences, 8% to 9.5% of which appear only once. As concerns this clonotype: As yet, its antigen is unknown. A junction end diverges from the germline sequence, so it may reflect a read error.

Sample: naive CD8+ T cells from blood. The source of this sequence is a human donor in good health.

The CDR3 is CASSEVQGRIGF. As DNA, the CDR3 is TGTGCCAGCAGCGAGGTTCAGGGTCGGATAGGCTTC. This chain links TRBV14 with TRBJ1-2; D is possibly TRBD1 (5 bases). Germline V CDR1 and CDR2: SGHDN, FVKESK. The CDR3 covers 12 residues.